These 6 T cell receptor beta chains share one sample of origin, sequenced in a study of Ad26.COV2.S vaccination and SARS-CoV-2 variants. Sequenced by immunoSEQ multiplex PCR; TCRdb stores in-frame clones only, minus some. The sample consists of around 450,000 clones, 89% of them appearing once. Treatment meaning: about 20 received Ad26.COV2.S at low or high dose, single or two shots; about 5 received placebo; per-sample allocation not given. Sampling occurred on day 63 after the first vaccine or placebo injection. The sample consisted of peripheral blood, taken in a trial of Ad26.COV2.S vaccine versus placebo. These TCRs come from a person between 18 and 65 years old who received the Ad26.COV2.S COVID-19 vaccine or a placebo.

About this clone: This clone may be a read error of a much larger clone one base away. This chain uses TRBV4-1 with TRBJ1-2, with a possible D match to TRBD1 (6 bases). Germline V gene data show CDR1 as MGHRA and CDR2 as YSYEKL. CDR3 length equals 14 residues. The CDR3 DNA reads TGCGCCCGCAGCCGCCCGGACAGAAACTATGGCTACACCTTC. Protein sequence: CARSRPDRNYGYTF.

The genes are TRBV14 and TRBJ2-2; D unclear. The germline CDR1 and CDR2 sequences are SGHDN and FVKESK. V was cut by 3 bases and J by 4 bases, with 12 bases left in between. The CDR3 totals 15 residues. CDR3 in amino acids: CASSQVFQTTGELFF. DNA for the CDR3: TGTGCCAGCAGCCAGGTTTTCCAAACCACCGGGGAGCTGTTTTTT.

The DNA of the CDR3 is TGTGCCAGCTCACCGTCAAGGTACAATGAGCAGTTCTTC. Its protein is CASSPSRYNEQFF. The rearrangement links TRBV18 to TRBJ2-1, with D unclear. The germline V gene encodes CDR1 KGHSH and CDR2 LQKENI. V shed 3 bases and J shed 4 bases, with 7 bases lying between them. CDR3 size: 13 residues.

V usage is TRBV7-3 and J usage is TRBJ1-4; 7 bases match TRBD1. The CDR3 covers 16 residues. Germline loops: CDR1 SGHTA, CDR2 FQGTGA. V trimming: 5 bases; J trimming: 10 bases; junction bases outside the gene matches: 16. CDR3 sequence (DNA): TGTGCCAGCAGCACCTCTACAGGGGTTCGTTCGGGAAAACTGTTTTTT. This sequence encodes CASSTSTGVRSGKLFF.

The V call is TRBV5-1, the J call TRBJ2-5, with 8 positions matching TRBD1. The CDR3 is 16 residues long. V lost 0 bases, J lost 4 bases, and 8 bases stayed unmatched. Germline V CDR1 and CDR2: SGHRS, YFSETQ. The CDR3 reads CASSLVAGTGGETQYF. CDR3 DNA: TGCGCCAGCAGCTTGGTTGCGGGGACAGGAGGAGAGACCCAGTACTTC.

This clone was recorded once. The rearrangement joins TRBV12-3 or TRBV12-4 to TRBJ2-1; D may be TRBD1 (6 bases). This CDR3 is built from 13 residues. The V end was cut by 3 bases, the J end by 8 bases, with 11 bases between. The CDR3 coding sequence is TGTGCCAGCAGTTTGGCACAGGGAGATGAGCAGTTCTTC. It yields the protein CASSLAQGDEQFF.